These 14 T cell receptor beta chains came from one sample sequenced in a study of blood T cell repertoires in COVID-19. Generated by immunoSEQ multiplex PCR, the TCRdb table keeps only in-frame clones and is missing some. The data contain approximately 300,000 clones, 80% to 95% of them singletons. The sample was PBMCs or T cells enriched from blood (not recorded which). These receptors were taken from a woman aged 25 to 39 who had recovered from COVID-19.

The V and J genes are TRBV19 and TRBJ2-2; D is unresolved. The germline V gene encodes CDR1 LNHDA and CDR2 SQIVND (reference sequence). With 3 bases removed from V and 8 bases from J, the gap between germline ends came to 10 bases. The CDR3 is 13 residues long. As DNA, the CDR3 is TGTGCCAGTAGTATGAGAGAGAGGGGGGAGCTGTTTTTT. This codes for CASSMRERGELFF.

The chain couples TRBV6-5 to TRBJ2-3, with 7 bases identical to TRBD2. Germline values: CDR1 MNHEY, CDR2 SVGAGI. V was pared by 5 bases and J by 9 bases, with 8 bases of the junction left unmatched. CDR3 size: 13 residues. The CDR3 nucleotides read TGTGCCAGCAGTCGGGGGGTAGGGGCCACGCAGTATTTT. It encodes CASSRGVGATQYF.

This clone was counted once. V is TRBV6-1 and J is TRBJ2-1; no firm D call. This CDR3 is 12 amino acids long. Looked up from germline, CDR1 is MNHNS and CDR2 is SASEGT. Trimming took 2 bases from V and 7 from J, leaving 6 bases between them. Written as DNA, the CDR3 is TGTGCCAGCAGTGAAATAGTGAATGAGCAGTTCTTC. It encodes CASSEIVNEQFF.

This clone turned up a few times. The rearrangement uses TRBV18 and TRBJ2-3; D not certain. Trimming took 1 base from V and 0 from J, leaving 11 bases between them. CDR3 length: 16 amino acids. Germline assignment: CDR1 KGHSH and CDR2 LQKENI. The CDR3 region is CASSPRLQASTDTQYF. CDR3 sequence (DNA): TGTGCCAGCTCACCACGGCTTCAGGCGAGCACAGATACGCAGTATTTT.

The rearrangement links TRBV5-5 to TRBJ2-5, with 13 bases aligning to TRBD2. V shed 4 bases and J 3 bases; nucleotides not matched to a gene: 6. CDR3 length equals 16 residues. The germline CDR1 and CDR2 sequences are SGHKS and YYEKEE (reference sequence). The CDR3 loop reads CASSARTSGREETQYF. In DNA form, the CDR3 reads TGTGCCAGCAGCGCCCGGACTAGCGGGAGAGAAGAGACCCAGTACTTC.

The chain has TRBV7-8 and TRBJ2-7, with TRBD1 matching over 9 bases. Germline loops: CDR1 SGHVS, CDR2 FQNEAQ. There are 15 residues in the CDR3. Losses at the gene ends were 0 bases for V and 4 bases for J; bases not matched to a gene: 4. The CDR3 coding sequence is TGTGCCAGCAGCTTAGCGTTACAGGGGGCATACGAGCAGTACTTC. Amino acids: CASSLALQGAYEQYF.

V is TRBV28 and J is TRBJ2-5; 13 bases line up with TRBD2. V shed 3 bases and J 3 bases; nucleotides not matched to a gene: 16. The germline gives CDR1 MDHEN, CDR2 SYDVKM. This CDR3 has 20 residues. The CDR3 sequence is CASSLTAGLAGPRGKETQYF. The CDR3 coding sequence is TGTGCCAGCAGTTTGACGGCGGGACTAGCGGGGCCTCGGGGTAAAGAGACCCAGTACTTC. Drawing the rest from reference TRBV28 and TRBJ2-5, the complete variable domain is DVKVTQSSRYLVKRTGEKVFLECVQDMDHENMFWYRQDPGLGLRLIYFSYDVKMKEKGDIPEGYSVSREKKERFSLILESASTNQTSMYLCASSLTAGLAGPRGKETQYFGPGTRLLVL.

J is TRBJ2-1 and V is TRBV20-1; 12 nucleotides align to TRBD2. V was clipped by 3 bases and J by 8 bases; unmatched bases: 11. This CDR3 comprises 16 residues. From germline, CDR1 is DFQATT and CDR2 SNEGSKA (reference sequence). The CDR3 loop is CSASASGRAIVDEQFF. For the CDR3, the DNA is TGCAGTGCTAGTGCTAGCGGGAGGGCCATTGTCGATGAGCAGTTCTTC.

The chain links TRBV7-9 to TRBJ2-7; no clear D. The CDR3 is made up of 13 amino acids. V was cut by 2 bases and J by 7 bases, with 12 bases left in between. Germline V CDR1 and CDR2: SEHNR, FQNEAQ (reference sequence). The CDR3 sequence: CASSLPQAGEQYF. The CDR3, as DNA: TGTGCCAGCAGCTTACCCCAGGCTGGGGAGCAGTACTTC.

The J gene is TRBJ1-5, the V gene TRBV15; 7 nucleotides align to TRBD1. Losses at the gene ends were 4 bases for V and 7 bases for J; bases not matched to a gene: 16. This CDR3 comprises 17 residues. Germline values: CDR1 LNHNV, CDR2 YYDKDF (reference sequence). The CDR3 spells CATSKGATLRGGQPQHF. The CDR3 bases are TGTGCCACCAGCAAGGGGGCTACCCTACGAGGGGGGCAGCCCCAGCATTTT.

This clone showed up just once. This sequence joins TRBV28 and TRBJ1-1; a weak D match, TRBD1 (6 bases). Germline values: CDR1 MDHEN, CDR2 SYDVKM. Trimming pared 4 bases from V and 4 bases from J, leaving 22 bases between. This CDR3 comprises 17 residues. The DNA for the CDR3 is TGTGCCAGCAGTTCCGGAACAGGGACGAGTTTTTCCACTGAAGCTTTCTTT. This translates into CASSSGTGTSFSTEAFF.

The chain employs TRBV28 and TRBJ2-4; D might be TRBD2 (6 bases). This CDR3 region has 16 residues. CDR1 and CDR2 from the germline V gene are MDHEN and SYDVKM. V lost 2 bases to trimming and J lost 6 bases, with 17 bases between them. The CDR3 DNA reads TGTGCCAGCAGTTTAGCCCTAGCGAATCATCGAAACATTCAGTACTTC. This translates into CASSLALANHRNIQYF.

The rearrangement joins TRBV7-3 to TRBJ2-1, with 8 positions matching TRBD2. Germline values: CDR1 SGHTA, CDR2 FQGTGA. The CDR3 loop spans 14 amino acids. V lost 2 bases to trimming and J lost 8 bases; unmatched junction nucleotides: 5. CDR3 loop: CASSLGLAGDEQFF. CDR3 DNA sequence: TGTGCCAGCAGCTTAGGACTAGCCGGCGATGAGCAGTTCTTC.

The chain combines TRBV5-6 with TRBJ2-1; no firm D call. The CDR3 contains 13 residues. The V end was cut by 0 bases, the J end by 9 bases, with 10 bases between. Per the germline V gene, CDR1 is SGHDT and CDR2 is YYEEEE. The CDR3 nucleotides read TGTGCCAGCAGCTTGGCCGTGTGGCTTGAGCAGTTCTTC. Translated, it gives CASSLAVWLEQFF.